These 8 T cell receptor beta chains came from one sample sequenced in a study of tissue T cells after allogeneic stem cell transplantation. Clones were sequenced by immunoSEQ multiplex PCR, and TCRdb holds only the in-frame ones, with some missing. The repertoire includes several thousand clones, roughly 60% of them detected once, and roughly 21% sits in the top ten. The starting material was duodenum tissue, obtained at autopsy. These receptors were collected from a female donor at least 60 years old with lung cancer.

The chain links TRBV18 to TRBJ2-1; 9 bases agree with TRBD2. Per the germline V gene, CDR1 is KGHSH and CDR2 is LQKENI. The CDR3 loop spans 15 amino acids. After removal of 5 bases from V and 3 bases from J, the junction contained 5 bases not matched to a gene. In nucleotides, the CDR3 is TGTGCCAGCTCAGTGACTAGCGGAGTCTACAATGAGCAGTTCTTC. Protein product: CASSVTSGVYNEQFF.

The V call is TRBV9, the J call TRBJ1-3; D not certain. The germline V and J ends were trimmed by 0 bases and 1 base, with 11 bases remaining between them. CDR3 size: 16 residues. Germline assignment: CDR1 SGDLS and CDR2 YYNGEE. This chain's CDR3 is CASSVEALGSGNTIYF. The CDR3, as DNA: TGTGCCAGCAGCGTAGAGGCCCTAGGGTCTGGAAACACCATATATTTT.

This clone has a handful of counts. The CDR3 nucleotides read TGTGCCACCAGTGATTCCACCTTAGCCGAGCAGTACTTC. Its translation is CATSDSTLAEQYF. The gene calls are TRBV24-1 and TRBJ2-7; D ambiguous. CDR1 is KGHDR, CDR2 SFDVKD, per germline. The germline V and J ends were trimmed by 2 bases and 6 bases, with 10 bases remaining between them. This CDR3 has 13 amino acids.

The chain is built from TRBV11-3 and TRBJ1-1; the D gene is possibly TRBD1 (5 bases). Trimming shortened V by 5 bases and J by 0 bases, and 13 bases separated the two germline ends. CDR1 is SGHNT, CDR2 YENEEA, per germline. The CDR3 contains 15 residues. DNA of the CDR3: TGTGCCAGCAGCGAACGGGGGTTTATGAACACTGAAGCTTTCTTT. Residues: CASSERGFMNTEAFF.

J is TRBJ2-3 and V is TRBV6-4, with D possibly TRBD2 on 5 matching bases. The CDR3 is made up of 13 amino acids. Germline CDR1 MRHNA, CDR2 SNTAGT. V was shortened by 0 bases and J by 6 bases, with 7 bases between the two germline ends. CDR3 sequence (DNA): TGTGCCAGCAGTGACTCGACGGGGGATACGCAGTATTTT. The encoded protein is CASSDSTGDTQYF.

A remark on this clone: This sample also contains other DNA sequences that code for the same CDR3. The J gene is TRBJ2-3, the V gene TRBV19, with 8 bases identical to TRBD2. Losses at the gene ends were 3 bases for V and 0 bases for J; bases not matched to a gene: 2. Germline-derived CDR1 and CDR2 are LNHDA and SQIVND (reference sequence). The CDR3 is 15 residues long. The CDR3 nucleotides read TGTGCCAGTAGTATCGGGGGGGGGAGCACAGATACGCAGTATTTT. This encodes CASSIGGGSTDTQYF.

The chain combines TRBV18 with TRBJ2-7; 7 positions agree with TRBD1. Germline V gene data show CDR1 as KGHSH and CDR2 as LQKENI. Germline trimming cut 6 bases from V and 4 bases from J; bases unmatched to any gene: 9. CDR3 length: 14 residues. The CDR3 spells CASSSRDRVYEQYF. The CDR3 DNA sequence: TGTGCCAGCTCGTCCCGGGACAGAGTGTACGAGCAGTACTTC.

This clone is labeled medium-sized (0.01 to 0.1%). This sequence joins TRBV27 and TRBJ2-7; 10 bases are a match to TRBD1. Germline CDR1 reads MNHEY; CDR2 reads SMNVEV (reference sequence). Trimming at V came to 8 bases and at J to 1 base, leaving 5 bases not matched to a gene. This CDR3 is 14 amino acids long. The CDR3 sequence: CASQTGGKSYEQYF. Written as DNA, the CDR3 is TGTGCCAGCCAGACAGGGGGCAAATCCTACGAGCAGTACTTC.